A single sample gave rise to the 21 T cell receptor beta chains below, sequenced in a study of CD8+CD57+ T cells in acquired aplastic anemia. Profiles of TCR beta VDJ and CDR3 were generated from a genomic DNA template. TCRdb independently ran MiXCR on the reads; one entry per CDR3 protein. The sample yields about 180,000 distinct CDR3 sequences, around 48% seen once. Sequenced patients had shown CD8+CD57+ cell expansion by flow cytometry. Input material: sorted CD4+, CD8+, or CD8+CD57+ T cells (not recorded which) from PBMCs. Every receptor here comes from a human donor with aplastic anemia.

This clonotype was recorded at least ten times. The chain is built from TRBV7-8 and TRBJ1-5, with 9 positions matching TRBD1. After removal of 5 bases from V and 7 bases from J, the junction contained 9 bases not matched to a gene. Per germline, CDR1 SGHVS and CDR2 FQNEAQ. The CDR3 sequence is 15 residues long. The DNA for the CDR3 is TGTGCCAGCAGCCCCGGGACAGGGACCGGGCAGCCCCAGCATTTT. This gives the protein CASSPGTGTGQPQHF.

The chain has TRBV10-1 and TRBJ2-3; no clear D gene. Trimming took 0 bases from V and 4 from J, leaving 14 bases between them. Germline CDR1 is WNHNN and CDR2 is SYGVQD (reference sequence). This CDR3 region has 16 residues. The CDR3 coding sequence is TGCGCCAGCAGTGAGTCGGCCCTAAGAGAGGCAGATACGCAGTATTTT. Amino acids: CASSESALREADTQYF.

Written as DNA, the CDR3 is TGTGCCACCAGTGATTACAGGGAATCCGGGGAGCTGTTTTTT. Protein product: CATSDYRESGELFF. The chain links TRBV24-1 to TRBJ2-2, with a weak D call TRBD1 (6 bases). This CDR3 is built from 14 residues. Germline CDR1 reads KGHDR; CDR2 reads SFDVKD. Trimming pared 2 bases from V and 6 bases from J, leaving 9 bases between.

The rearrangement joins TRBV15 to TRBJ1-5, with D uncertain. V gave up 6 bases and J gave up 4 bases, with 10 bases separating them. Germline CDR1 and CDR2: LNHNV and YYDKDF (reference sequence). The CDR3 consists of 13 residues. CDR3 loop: CATSNGRNQPQHF. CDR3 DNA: TGTGCCACCAGTAACGGGAGGAATCAGCCCCAGCATTTT. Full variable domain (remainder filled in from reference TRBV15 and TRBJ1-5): DAMVIQNPRYQVTQFGKPVTLSCSQTLNHNVMYWYQQKSSQAPKLLFHYYDKDFNNEADTPDNFQSRRPNTSFCFLDIRSPGLGDTAMYLCATSNGRNQPQHFGDGTRLSIL.

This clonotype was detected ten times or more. The CDR3 here is CASGRGSSEAFF. The CDR3 region has the DNA TGTGCCAGCGGGAGGGGGAGCTCTGAAGCTTTCTTT. The J gene is TRBJ1-1, the V gene TRBV19; a weak D match, TRBD1 (6 bases). CDR1 and CDR2 from the germline V gene are LNHDA and SQIVND (reference sequence). The CDR3 has 12 residues. With 9 bases removed from V and 6 bases from J, the gap between germline ends came to 14 bases.

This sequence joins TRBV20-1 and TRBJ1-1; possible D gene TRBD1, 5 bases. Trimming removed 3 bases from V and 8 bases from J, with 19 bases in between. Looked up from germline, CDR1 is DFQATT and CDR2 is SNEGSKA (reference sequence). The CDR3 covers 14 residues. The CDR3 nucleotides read TGCAGTGCTAGTCTCGACAGTGTATCAAAAGAAGCTTTCTTT. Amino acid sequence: CSASLDSVSKEAFF.

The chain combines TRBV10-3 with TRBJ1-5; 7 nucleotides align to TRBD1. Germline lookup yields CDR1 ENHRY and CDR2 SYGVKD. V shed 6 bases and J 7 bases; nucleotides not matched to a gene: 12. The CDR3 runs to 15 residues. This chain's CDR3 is CAISEGQINEQPQHF. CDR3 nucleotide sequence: TGTGCCATCAGCGAGGGACAGATTAATGAGCAGCCCCAGCATTTT.

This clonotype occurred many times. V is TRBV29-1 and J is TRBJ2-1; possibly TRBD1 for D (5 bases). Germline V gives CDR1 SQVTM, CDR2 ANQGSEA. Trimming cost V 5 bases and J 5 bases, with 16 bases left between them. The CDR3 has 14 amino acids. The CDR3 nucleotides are TGCAGCGTTAATAAGGGGTCAGCGAACAATGAGCAGTTCTTC. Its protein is CSVNKGSANNEQFF.

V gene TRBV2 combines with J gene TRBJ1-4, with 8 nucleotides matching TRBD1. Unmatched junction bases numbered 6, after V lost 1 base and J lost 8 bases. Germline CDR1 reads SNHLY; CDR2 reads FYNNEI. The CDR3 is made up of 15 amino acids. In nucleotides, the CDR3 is TGTGCCAGCAGTGAAGTTGGGGGACAGGAGGAAAAACTGTTTTTT. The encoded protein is CASSEVGGQEEKLFF.

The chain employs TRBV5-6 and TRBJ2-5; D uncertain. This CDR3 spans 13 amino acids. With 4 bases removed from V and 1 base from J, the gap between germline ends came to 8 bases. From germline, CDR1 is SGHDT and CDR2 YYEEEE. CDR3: CASSPITQETQYF. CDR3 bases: TGTGCCAGCAGCCCGATCACCCAAGAGACCCAGTACTTC.

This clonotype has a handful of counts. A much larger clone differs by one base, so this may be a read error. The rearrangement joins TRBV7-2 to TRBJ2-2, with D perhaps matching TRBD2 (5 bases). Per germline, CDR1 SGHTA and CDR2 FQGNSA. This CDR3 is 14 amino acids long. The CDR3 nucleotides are TGTGCCAGCAGCCTCGTCGGGATCACCGGGGAGCTGGTTTTT. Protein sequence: CASSLVGITGELVF.

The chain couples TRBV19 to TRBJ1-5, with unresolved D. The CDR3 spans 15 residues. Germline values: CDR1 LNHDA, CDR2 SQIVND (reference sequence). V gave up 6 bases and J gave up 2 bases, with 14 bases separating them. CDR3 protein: CASRREYKGNQPQHF. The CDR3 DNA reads TGTGCCAGTAGAAGGGAATATAAGGGCAATCAGCCCCAGCATTTT.

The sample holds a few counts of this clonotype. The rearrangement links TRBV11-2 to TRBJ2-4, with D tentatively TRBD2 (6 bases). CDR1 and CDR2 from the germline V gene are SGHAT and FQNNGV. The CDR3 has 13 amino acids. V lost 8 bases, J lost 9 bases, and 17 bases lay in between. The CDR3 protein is CASAGRDRPIQYF. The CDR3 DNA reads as TGTGCCAGCGCCGGGCGGGACCGACCCATTCAGTACTTC.

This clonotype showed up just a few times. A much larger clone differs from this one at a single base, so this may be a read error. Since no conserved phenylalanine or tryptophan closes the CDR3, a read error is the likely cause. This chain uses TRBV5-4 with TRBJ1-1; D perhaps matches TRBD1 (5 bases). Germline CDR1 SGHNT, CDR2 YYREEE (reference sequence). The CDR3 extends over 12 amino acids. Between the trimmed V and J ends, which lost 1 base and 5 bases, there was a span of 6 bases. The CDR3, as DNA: TGTGCCAGCAGCTTGCCAGGGACTGAAGCTTTCTCT. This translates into CASSLPGTEAFS.

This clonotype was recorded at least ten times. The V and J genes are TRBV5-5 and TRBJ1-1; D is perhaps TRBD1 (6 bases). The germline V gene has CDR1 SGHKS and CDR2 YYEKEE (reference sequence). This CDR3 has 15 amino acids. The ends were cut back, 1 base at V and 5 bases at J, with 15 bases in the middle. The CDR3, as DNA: TGTGCCAGCAGCTTGATGGGGGGGGCAGGGACTGAAGCTTTCTTT. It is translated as CASSLMGGAGTEAFF.

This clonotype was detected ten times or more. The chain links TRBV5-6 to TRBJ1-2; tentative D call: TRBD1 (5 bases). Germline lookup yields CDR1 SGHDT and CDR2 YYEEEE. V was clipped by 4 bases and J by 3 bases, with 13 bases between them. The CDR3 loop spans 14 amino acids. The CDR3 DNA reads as TGTGCCAGCAGCCACCCTGGGGCTTACTATGGCTACACCTTC. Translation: CASSHPGAYYGYTF.

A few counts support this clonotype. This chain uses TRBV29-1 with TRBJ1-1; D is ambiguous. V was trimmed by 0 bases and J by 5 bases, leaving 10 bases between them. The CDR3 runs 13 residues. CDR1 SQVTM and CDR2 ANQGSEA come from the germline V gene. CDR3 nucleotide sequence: TGCAGCGTTGAAGAGGATCCCAGGACTGAAGCTTTCTTT. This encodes CSVEEDPRTEAFF.

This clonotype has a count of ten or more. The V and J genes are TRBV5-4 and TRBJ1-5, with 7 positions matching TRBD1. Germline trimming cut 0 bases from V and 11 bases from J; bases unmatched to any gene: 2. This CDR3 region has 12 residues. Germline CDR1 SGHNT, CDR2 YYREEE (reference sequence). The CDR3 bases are TGTGCCAGCAGCTTGGAGACAGGGTCCCAGCATTTT. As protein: CASSLETGSQHF.

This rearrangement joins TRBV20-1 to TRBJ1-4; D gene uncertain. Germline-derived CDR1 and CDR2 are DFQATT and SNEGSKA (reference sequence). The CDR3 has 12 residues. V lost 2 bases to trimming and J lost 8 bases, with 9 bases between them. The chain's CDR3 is CSARSIGEKLFF. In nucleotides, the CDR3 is TGCAGTGCTAGATCCATTGGGGAAAAACTGTTTTTT.

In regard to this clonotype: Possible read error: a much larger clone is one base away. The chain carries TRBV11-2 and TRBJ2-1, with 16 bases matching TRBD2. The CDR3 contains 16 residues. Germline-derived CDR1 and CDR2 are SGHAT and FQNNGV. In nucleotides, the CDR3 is TGTGCCAGCAGCCCGGGACTAGCGGGAGGGGACAATGGGCAGTTCTTC. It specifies CASSPGLAGGDNGQFF.

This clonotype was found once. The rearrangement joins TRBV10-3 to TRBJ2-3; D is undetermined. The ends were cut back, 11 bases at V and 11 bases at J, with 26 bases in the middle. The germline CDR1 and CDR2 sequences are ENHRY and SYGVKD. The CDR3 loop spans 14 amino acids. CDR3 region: CASHRARSSYEQYF. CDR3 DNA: TGTGCCTCACACCGCGCAAGAAGCTCCTACGAGCAGTATTTT.